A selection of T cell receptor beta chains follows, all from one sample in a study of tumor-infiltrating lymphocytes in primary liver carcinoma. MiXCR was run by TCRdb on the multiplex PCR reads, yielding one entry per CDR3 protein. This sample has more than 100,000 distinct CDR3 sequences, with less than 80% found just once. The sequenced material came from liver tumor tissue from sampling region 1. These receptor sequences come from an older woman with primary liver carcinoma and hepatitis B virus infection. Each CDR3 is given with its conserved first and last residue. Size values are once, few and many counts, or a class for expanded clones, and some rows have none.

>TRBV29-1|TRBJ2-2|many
CSVRTNTGELFF
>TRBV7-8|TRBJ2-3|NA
CASSLYRTGGGTDSQYF
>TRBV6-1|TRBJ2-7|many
CASSQLADYEQYF
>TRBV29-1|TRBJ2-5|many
CSVLGDREGETQYF
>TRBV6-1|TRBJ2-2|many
CASPNPGGGELFF
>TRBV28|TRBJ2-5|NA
CASSFGQGSETQYF
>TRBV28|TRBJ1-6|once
CASSLTGRNSPLHF
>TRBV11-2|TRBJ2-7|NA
CASSLMQGTYKQYF
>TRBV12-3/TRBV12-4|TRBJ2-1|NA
CASSLTGEQSF
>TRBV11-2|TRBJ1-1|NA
CTSSRGGNTEAFF
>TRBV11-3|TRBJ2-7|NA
CASSPGTWGSYDQYF
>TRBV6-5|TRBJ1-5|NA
CASNQGYRGNQPQHF
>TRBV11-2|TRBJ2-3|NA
CASSLGIRREGTGTQYF
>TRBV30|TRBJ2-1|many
CAWRPGRLNNEQFF
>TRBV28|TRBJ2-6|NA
CASQGDRISGANVLTF
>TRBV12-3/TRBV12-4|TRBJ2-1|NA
CASTQGSYDGQFF
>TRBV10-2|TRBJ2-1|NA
CASSEGFSSYNEQFF
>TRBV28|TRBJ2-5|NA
CASREQGYEETQYF
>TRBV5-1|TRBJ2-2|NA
CASRLTGTGLTGELFF
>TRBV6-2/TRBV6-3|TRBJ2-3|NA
CASSYSQGGSLDAQYF
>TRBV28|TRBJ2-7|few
CASSSQGSSSYEQYF
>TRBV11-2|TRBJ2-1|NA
CANSSWDRVLDEHFF
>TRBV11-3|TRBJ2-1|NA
CTSSLRSAGEHFF
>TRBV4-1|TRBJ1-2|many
CASSLEGRVSYSSGYTF
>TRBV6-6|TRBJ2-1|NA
CASRYSCAEQFF
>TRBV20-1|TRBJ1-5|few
CSAKSGTGTGVNQPQHF
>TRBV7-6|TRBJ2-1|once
CASSLGNLNEQFF
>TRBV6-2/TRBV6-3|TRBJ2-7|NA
CASSYSNTRGNMYEQYF
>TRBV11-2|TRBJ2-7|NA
CASRLVAGDWYERYF
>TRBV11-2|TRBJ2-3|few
CASSSGTGSDTQYF
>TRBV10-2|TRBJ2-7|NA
CASSGQGARDYEQCF
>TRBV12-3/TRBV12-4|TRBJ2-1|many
CASSLPPGLAETYNEQFF
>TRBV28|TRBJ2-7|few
CASTPDEASGYEQYF
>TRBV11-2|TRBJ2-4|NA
CASRTDSNVNIQYF
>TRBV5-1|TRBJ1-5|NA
CASSSGTGCPNQPQHF
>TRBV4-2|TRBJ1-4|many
CASSQDGGEVLEKLFF
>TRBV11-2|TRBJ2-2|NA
CASSTLPADNTGELFF
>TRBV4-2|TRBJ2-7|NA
CASIQVPGFNSYEQYF
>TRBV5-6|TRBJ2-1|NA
CVSSFFGSSYNEQFF
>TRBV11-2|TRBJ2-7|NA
CANNFPGVHYEQYF
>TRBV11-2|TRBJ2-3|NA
CASSTGRGTTDTQYF
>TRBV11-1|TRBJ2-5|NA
CASSFRDSETQYF
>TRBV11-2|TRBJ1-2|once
CDSSSVRGAGGRYGYTF
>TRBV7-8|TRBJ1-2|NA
CASSPTGEAGGYTF
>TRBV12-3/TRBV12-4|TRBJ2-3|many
CASSLWASGRGESTDTQYF
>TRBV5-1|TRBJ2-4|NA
CANSPMGGSGNIQYF
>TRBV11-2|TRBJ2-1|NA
CASSLDRGCGQFF
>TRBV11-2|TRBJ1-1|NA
CASSFQGPMNTQAFF
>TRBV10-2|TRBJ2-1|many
CASATGISAYNEQFF
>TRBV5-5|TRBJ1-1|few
CASSFEWDYTEAFF
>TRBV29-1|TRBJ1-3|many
CSVVSRSGNTIYF
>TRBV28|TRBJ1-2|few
CATTGLYGYTF
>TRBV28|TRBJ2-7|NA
CASSSWTGTHEQYF